This T cell receptor (beta chain) was recorded in a study of regulatory T cells in long-lasting Graves disease. Study background: Graves' patients with a new diagnosis had received antithyroid drugs under 3 months. Study observations and caveats: Repertoires from persistent disease leaned toward TRBV28, TRBJ1-2 and TRBJ2-5.

iRepertoire HTBI primers and Arm-PCR of CDR3 regions built TCR beta libraries. TCRdb used MiXCR to reprocess the multiplex PCR reads, holding one entry per CDR3 protein. In the table there are about 620,000 distinct CDR3 sequences, less than 20% of which are singletons. In this sample, this clonotype turned up a few times. Its antigen is unidentified. CDR3 length: 16 residues. Trimming removed 6 bases at V and 10 bases at J, with 26 bases between. Germline values: CDR1 SGHTS, CDR2 YDEGEE. Time point in this sample: newly diagnosed GD, antithyroid drugs for less than 3 months. PBMC-derived RNA was used for the TCR library. Doctors identified Graves' disease using the American Thyroid Association guidelines. This sample also belongs to another study, concerning T cells in Graves' hyperthyroidism and ophthalmopathy. That source reports: Expanded thyroid clonotypes (above 0.001) were mostly also found in blood.

The receptor was isolated from a woman in her twenties or thirties with Graves disease. This chain connects TRBV5-8 to TRBJ2-1, with D perhaps TRBD2 (8 bases). Sequencing was performed on peripheral blood mononuclear cells (PBMCs), taken at new diagnosis, from a patient treated with antithyroid drugs. CDR3 bases: TGTGCCAGCACTCAAACAGGGGTAGCGGGACCCAGGGAGCAGTTCTTC. Its protein is CASTQTGVAGPREQFF.